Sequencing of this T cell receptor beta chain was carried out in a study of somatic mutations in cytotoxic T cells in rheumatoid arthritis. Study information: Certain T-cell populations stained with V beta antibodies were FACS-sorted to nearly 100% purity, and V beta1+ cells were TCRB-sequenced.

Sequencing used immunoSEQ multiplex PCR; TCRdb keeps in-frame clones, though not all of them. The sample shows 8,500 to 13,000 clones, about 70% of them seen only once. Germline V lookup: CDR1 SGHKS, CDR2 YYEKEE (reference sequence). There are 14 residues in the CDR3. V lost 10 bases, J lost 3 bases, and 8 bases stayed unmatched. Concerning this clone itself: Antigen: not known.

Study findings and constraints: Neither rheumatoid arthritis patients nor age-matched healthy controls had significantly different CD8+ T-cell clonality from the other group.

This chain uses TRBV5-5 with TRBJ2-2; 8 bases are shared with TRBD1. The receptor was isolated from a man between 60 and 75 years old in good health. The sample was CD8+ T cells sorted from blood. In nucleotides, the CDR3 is TGTGCCGCATCGGACAGGGAGGACACCGGGGAGCTGTTTTTT. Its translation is CAASDREDTGELFF.